The next 15 T cell receptor beta chains were all read from a single sample in a study of molecular identifiers for immune sequencing clone quantification. Each CDR3 protein gets one entry after TCRdb re-called the PCR reads with MiXCR. The table shows over 600,000 distinct CDR3 sequences, with about 20% occurring only once. The sequenced sample consisted of naive CD8+ T cells from blood, with Jurkat cell RNA spiked in. Described subset: FACS-sorted CD8+CD4-CCR7+CD45RA+ naive T cells. The receptors come from a human donor in good health. Some libraries in this study had Jurkat cell RNA spiked in.

This clonotype was seen many times. The gene calls are TRBV20-1 and TRBJ1-1, with a weak D call TRBD1 (6 bases). Germline-derived CDR1 and CDR2 are DFQATT and SNEGSKA (reference sequence). V shed 7 bases and J shed 10 bases, with 19 bases lying between them. The CDR3 spans 12 residues. This chain's CDR3 is CSELSREGGAFF. CDR3 nucleotide sequence: TGCAGTGAGCTTTCGAGAGAAGGGGGAGCTTTCTTT.

This clonotype was seen ten or more times. The chain couples TRBV12-3 or TRBV12-4 to TRBJ2-7, with D possibly matching TRBD2 (5 bases). V lost 7 bases and J lost 5, with 12 bases in between. The CDR3 runs to 12 residues. CDR3 residues: CASNLPGNEQYF. The CDR3 DNA sequence: TGTGCCAGCAACCTACCGGGGAACGAGCAGTACTTC.

The sample holds a few counts of this clonotype. J is TRBJ2-7 and V is TRBV27, with D possibly TRBD1 on 6 matching bases. Germline V gene sequence: CDR1 MNHEY, CDR2 SMNVEV (reference sequence). V lost 5 bases, J lost 3 bases, and 11 bases lay in between. The CDR3 runs 13 residues. DNA for the CDR3: TGTGCCAGCAGTATGACAGGCTACTACGAGCAGTACTTC. The encoded protein is CASSMTGYYEQYF.

In this sample, this clonotype turned up many times. The chain uses TRBV29-1 and TRBJ2-3; TRBD2 aligns across 8 bases. The CDR3 length is 14 residues. Germline loops: CDR1 SQVTM, CDR2 ANQGSEA. V trimming: 3 bases; J trimming: 2 bases; junction bases outside the gene matches: 4. CDR3 sequence (DNA): TGCAGCGTTGATAGCGGGACATCCACAGATACGCAGTATTTT. This gives the protein CSVDSGTSTDTQYF.

There are many counts of this clonotype. The genes are TRBV27 and TRBJ1-1; D is perhaps TRBD1 (6 bases). In germline, CDR1 is MNHEY, CDR2 SMNVEV (reference sequence). The V gene lost 2 bases and the J gene lost 3 bases, with 13 bases spanning the gap. This CDR3 is built from 15 residues. The CDR3 here is CASSLLGTPDTEAFF. DNA of the CDR3: TGTGCCAGCAGTTTACTTGGGACACCAGACACTGAAGCTTTCTTT.

This clonotype was found a few times. The V gene is TRBV27, the J gene TRBJ2-4; 7 bases align to TRBD2. Unmatched junction bases numbered 13, after V lost 2 bases and J lost 12 bases. From germline, CDR1 is MNHEY and CDR2 SMNVEV (reference sequence). The CDR3 length is 15 residues. CDR3 residues: CASSLGPPHGTNQYF. The CDR3 nucleotides read TGTGCCAGCAGTTTAGGCCCCCCGCATGGGACTAATCAGTACTTC.

At least ten counts were recorded for this clonotype. The chain uses TRBV7-9 and TRBJ2-1; 8 bases are a match to TRBD2. The CDR3 totals 15 residues. V dropped 2 bases and J dropped 8; count of bases not matched to a gene: 8. Germline CDR1 is SEHNR and CDR2 is FQNEAQ (reference sequence). The CDR3 reads CASSLYTAGEDEQFF. The CDR3 nucleotides read TGTGCCAGCAGCTTATATACAGCGGGAGAGGATGAGCAGTTCTTC.

This clonotype was recorded many times. The chain couples TRBV14 to TRBJ2-7; no clear D gene. Germline loops: CDR1 SGHDN, CDR2 FVKESK. The length of the CDR3 is 15 residues. V lost 0 bases to trimming and J lost 0 bases, with 9 bases between them. CDR3 in DNA: TGTGCCAGCAGCCAAGAGGGCAGCCTCTCCTACGAGCAGTACTTC. Translation: CASSQEGSLSYEQYF.

The J gene is TRBJ2-1, the V gene TRBV7-9, with 8 nucleotides matching TRBD2. This CDR3 is built from 16 residues. In germline, CDR1 is SEHNR, CDR2 FQNEAQ (reference sequence). The junction had 8 bases not matched to a gene; V was cut back by 5 bases and J by 2 bases. CDR3 region: CASSPQLAVAYNEQFF. CDR3 DNA: TGTGCCAGCAGCCCCCAACTAGCGGTTGCCTACAATGAGCAGTTCTTC.

To note about this clonotype: This may come from a read error, since a much larger clone is one base off. The chain joins TRBV7-2 to TRBJ2-7; a weak D match, TRBD2 (6 bases). The length of the CDR3 is 14 residues. Germline-derived CDR1 and CDR2 are SGHTA and FQGNSA. V was shortened by 5 bases and J by 5 bases, with 16 bases between the two germline ends. In nucleotides, the CDR3 is TGTGCCAGCAGCCCCTGGGAGGTCGTTGACGAGCAGTACTTC. It translates to CASSPWEVVDEQYF.

Remarks on this clonotype: A read error is possible here, since a much larger clone lies one base away. The chain has TRBV11-2 and TRBJ2-1, with 9 bases lining up with TRBD2. The CDR3 spans 16 residues. Germline-derived CDR1 and CDR2 are SGHAT and FQNNGV. V lost 2 bases to trimming and J lost 4 bases; unmatched junction nucleotides: 6. CDR3 protein: CASSLFKRGAYNEQFF. CDR3 DNA: TGTGCCAGCAGCTTATTTAAGCGGGGGGCTTACAATGAGCAGTTCTTC.

Ten or more counts support this clonotype. This rearrangement joins TRBV4-3 to TRBJ2-7; 8 bases align to TRBD2. Germline lookup yields CDR1 LGHNA and CDR2 YSLEER. The length of the CDR3 is 14 residues. Trimming at V came to 4 bases and at J to 6 bases, leaving 8 bases not matched to a gene. This CDR3 reads CASSLTAGVGEQYF. CDR3 DNA sequence: TGCGCCAGCAGCCTAACAGCGGGAGTGGGCGAGCAGTACTTC.

This clonotype occurred many times. The chain recombines TRBV29-1 with TRBJ2-3; the match to TRBD2 covers 10 bases. CDR3 length: 15 residues. Trimming cost V 4 bases and J 2 bases; bases outside gene matches: 6. CDR1 is SQVTM, CDR2 ANQGSEA, per germline. The CDR3 coding sequence is TGCAGCGTTGGTCCTAGCGGGAGTCCCACAGATACGCAGTATTTT. It translates to CSVGPSGSPTDTQYF.

This clonotype was counted many times. The gene calls are TRBV29-1 and TRBJ1-3, with D hard to call. Trimming left V 4 bases short and J 0 bases short, with 10 bases between. The V gene's germline CDR1 is SQVTM and CDR2 ANQGSEA. This CDR3 spans 14 amino acids. The CDR3 sequence is CSVVSFSSGNTIYF. The CDR3 nucleotides read TGCAGCGTTGTATCCTTCTCCTCTGGAAACACCATATATTTT.

This clonotype has a count of ten or more. The V gene is TRBV29-1, the J gene TRBJ2-7, with a weak D call TRBD2 (6 bases). The ends were cut back, 4 bases at V and 5 bases at J, with 12 bases in the middle. The CDR3 sequence is 12 residues long. CDR1 is SQVTM, CDR2 ANQGSEA, per germline. CDR3 DNA sequence: TGCAGCGTTGTCGGGCGCGGGAACGAGCAGTACTTC. It codes for CSVVGRGNEQYF.